Listed below are T cell receptor beta chains from one sample, sequenced in a study of blood T cells in healthy people across ages. TCRdb reanalysed the 5' RACE reads using MiXCR and keeps one entry per CDR3 protein. The sample lists roughly 800,000 distinct CDR3 sequences, about 26% occurring once. These records were also assigned to another study, of T cells of mothers and their children.

Sequencing was done on a sample of blood. The origin of the receptors is a boy younger than 18 in good health. Each CDR3 is given with its conserved first and last residue. D genes are given only for firm matches.

J: NA; V: TRBV4-1; D: NA; CDR3: CASSPRAPGGGEQYF
J: TRBJ2-1; V: TRBV19; D: NA; CDR3: CASSMVVGDNLYNEQFF
J: TRBJ2-7; V: TRBV24-1; D: NA; CDR3: CATSDIGTSEQYF
J: TRBJ2-1; V: TRBV9; D: NA; CDR3: CASSVGVQGQQFF
J: TRBJ1-3; V: TRBV3-1; D: NA; CDR3: CASSQIVGASGNTIYF
J: TRBJ2-2; V: TRBV5-1; D: NA; CDR3: CASSLGSNTGELFF
J: TRBJ2-5; V: TRBV25-1; D: NA; CDR3: CASSEGRPQETQYF
J: TRBJ2-4; V: TRBV20-1; D: TRBD1; CDR3: CSARTTGVAKNIQYF
J: TRBJ1-2; V: TRBV5-1; D: NA; CDR3: CASSQRASTGLNYGYTF
J: TRBJ2-1; V: TRBV9; D: NA; CDR3: CASSADGEQFF
J: NA; V: TRBV7-8; D: NA; CDR3: CASSLAPGKTPLETQYF
J: TRBJ1-4; V: TRBV3-1; D: NA; CDR3: CASSPEAGVGEKLFF
J: TRBJ2-5; V: TRBV7-9; D: NA; CDR3: CASIRPGQWETQYF
J: TRBJ2-3; V: TRBV5-1; D: TRBD2; CDR3: CASSTKTSGGTDTQYF
J: TRBJ1-1; V: TRBV29-1; D: NA; CDR3: CSVEPQNTEAFF
J: TRBJ1-1; V: TRBV12-3/TRBV12-4; D: NA; CDR3: CASSADGNTEAFF
J: TRBJ1-4; V: TRBV11-2; D: NA; CDR3: CASSLRVSNEKLFF
J: NA; V: TRBV28; D: TRBD2; CDR3: CASSSATSGALYDEQFF
J: TRBJ1-1; V: TRBV5-1; D: NA; CDR3: CASSLEGVSTEAFF
J: TRBJ2-2; V: TRBV5-1; D: NA; CDR3: CASNVRAGELFF
J: TRBJ1-2; V: TRBV9; D: NA; CDR3: CASSGGGHNYGYTF
J: TRBJ2-3; V: TRBV20-1; D: NA; CDR3: CSARDFQGVPADTQYF
J: TRBJ1-4; V: TRBV28; D: NA; CDR3: CASSFSPYEKLFF
J: TRBJ2-1; V: TRBV7-9; D: TRBD1; CDR3: CASSFPGTGTRNEQFF
J: TRBJ2-5; V: TRBV5-4; D: TRBD2; CDR3: CASSLAPAGAQETQYF
J: TRBJ2-5; V: TRBV6-1; D: NA; CDR3: CASSGSPRDPPETQYF
J: TRBJ1-1; V: TRBV20-1; D: NA; CDR3: CSARSAGGPLPNTEAFF
J: TRBJ2-1; V: TRBV29-1; D: TRBD1; CDR3: CSARRETGGNEQFF
J: TRBJ1-1; V: TRBV11-2; D: NA; CDR3: CASSSAFPRAFF
J: TRBJ1-6; V: TRBV18; D: NA; CDR3: CASSSTGPPPLHF
J: TRBJ2-1; V: TRBV7-3; D: TRBD1; CDR3: CAGSPRTGDGNEQFF
J: TRBJ2-3; V: TRBV28; D: NA; CDR3: CASRGSTDTQYF
J: TRBJ2-5; V: TRBV5-4; D: NA; CDR3: CASSGMTGGQETQYF
J: TRBJ1-2; V: TRBV14; D: NA; CDR3: CASSQGGHRPYGYTF
J: TRBJ1-2; V: TRBV6-5; D: TRBD1; CDR3: CASSLTGFRGYTF
J: TRBJ2-1; V: TRBV27; D: NA; CDR3: CASSRGKYSYNEQFF
J: TRBJ2-2; V: TRBV29-1; D: NA; CDR3: CSVEDPLTGGELFF
J: TRBJ2-3; V: TRBV7-3; D: TRBD1; CDR3: CASSPTGRTDTQYF
J: TRBJ2-1; V: TRBV5-5; D: TRBD2; CDR3: CASSPRGSGGPAGEQFF
J: TRBJ1-2; V: TRBV3-1; D: NA; CDR3: CASSHRGHSNYGYTF
J: TRBJ2-7; V: TRBV29-1; D: NA; CDR3: CSVERTSSYGQYF
J: TRBJ2-7; V: TRBV7-2; D: NA; CDR3: CASSSLRGSESYEQYF
J: TRBJ2-5; V: TRBV6-5; D: TRBD2; CDR3: CASSFLGLAGDQETQYF
J: TRBJ2-5; V: TRBV6-2/TRBV6-3; D: NA; CDR3: CASSLLRGKRQETQYF
J: TRBJ2-1; V: TRBV20-1; D: NA; CDR3: CSAILGGGTTYNEQFF
J: TRBJ2-1; V: TRBV5-1; D: NA; CDR3: CASSLGQGWLTYEQFF
J: TRBJ2-1; V: TRBV14; D: TRBD2; CDR3: CASSPPSALAGDSDYNEQFF
J: TRBJ1-2; V: TRBV20-1; D: NA; CDR3: CSASLKGTEWVYGYTF